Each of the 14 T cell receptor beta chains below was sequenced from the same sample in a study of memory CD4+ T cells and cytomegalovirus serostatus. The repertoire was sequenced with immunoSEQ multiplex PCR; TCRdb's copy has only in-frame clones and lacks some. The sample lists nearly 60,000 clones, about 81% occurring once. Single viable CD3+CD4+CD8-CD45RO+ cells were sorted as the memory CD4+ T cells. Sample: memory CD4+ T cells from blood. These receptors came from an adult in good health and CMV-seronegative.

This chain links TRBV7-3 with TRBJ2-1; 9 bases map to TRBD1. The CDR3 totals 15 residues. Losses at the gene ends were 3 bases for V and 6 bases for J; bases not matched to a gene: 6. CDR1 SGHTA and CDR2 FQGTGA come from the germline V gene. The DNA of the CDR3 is TGTGCCAGCAGCTTGTGGGGACAGGGTCGCAATGAGCAGTTCTTC. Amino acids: CASSLWGQGRNEQFF.

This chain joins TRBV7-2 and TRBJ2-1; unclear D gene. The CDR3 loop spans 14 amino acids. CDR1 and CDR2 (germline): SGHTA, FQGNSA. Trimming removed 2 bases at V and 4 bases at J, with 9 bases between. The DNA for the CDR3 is TGTGCCAGCAGCTTAAAACCCGAGTACAATGAGCAGTTCTTC. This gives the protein CASSLKPEYNEQFF.

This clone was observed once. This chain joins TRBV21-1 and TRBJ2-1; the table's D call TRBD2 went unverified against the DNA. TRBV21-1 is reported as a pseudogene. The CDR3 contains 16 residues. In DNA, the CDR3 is TGTGCCAGCAGCAAAGGTCTAGCGGGAGAGTACAATGAGCAGTTCTTC. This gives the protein CASSKGLAGEYNEQFF.

CDR3 bases: TGTGCCAGCAGCCAGTCTGAAGGGGGTTATCGAGCTTTCTTT. The encoded protein is CASSQSEGGYRAFF. This chain uses TRBV7-6 with TRBJ1-1; tentative D call: TRBD1 (6 bases). There are 14 residues in the CDR3. Trimming cost V 5 bases and J 10 bases, with 20 bases left between them. Germline CDR1 SGHVS, CDR2 FNYEAQ.

The CDR3 DNA reads as TGCGCCAGCAGCTTGGGATCTACTAGGGCGGATACGCAGTATTTT. As protein: CASSLGSTRADTQYF. This chain joins TRBV5-1 and TRBJ2-3, with D maybe TRBD2 (5 bases). The germline V gene has CDR1 SGHRS and CDR2 YFSETQ. The CDR3 runs to 15 residues. The V and J ends lost 0 bases and 6 bases respectively, with 14 bases between them.

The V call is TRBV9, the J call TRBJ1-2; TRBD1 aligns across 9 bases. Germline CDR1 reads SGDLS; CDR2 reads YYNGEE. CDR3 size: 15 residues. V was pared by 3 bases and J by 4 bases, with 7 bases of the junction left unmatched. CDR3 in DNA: TGTGCCAGCAGCGACGGACAGGGGTGGGTCTATGGCTACACCTTC. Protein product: CASSDGQGWVYGYTF.

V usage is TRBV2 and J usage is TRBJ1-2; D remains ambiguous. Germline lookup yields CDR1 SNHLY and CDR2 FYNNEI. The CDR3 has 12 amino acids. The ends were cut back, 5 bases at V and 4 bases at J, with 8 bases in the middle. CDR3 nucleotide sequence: TGTGCCAGCAGTCCAGACCTCTATGGCTACACCTTC. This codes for CASSPDLYGYTF.

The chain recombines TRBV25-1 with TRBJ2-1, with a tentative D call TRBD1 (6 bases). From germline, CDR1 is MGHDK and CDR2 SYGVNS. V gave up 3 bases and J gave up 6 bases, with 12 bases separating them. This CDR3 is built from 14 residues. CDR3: CASSDPGRGNEQFF. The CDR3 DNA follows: TGTGCCAGCAGTGATCCGGGCAGGGGCAATGAGCAGTTCTTC.

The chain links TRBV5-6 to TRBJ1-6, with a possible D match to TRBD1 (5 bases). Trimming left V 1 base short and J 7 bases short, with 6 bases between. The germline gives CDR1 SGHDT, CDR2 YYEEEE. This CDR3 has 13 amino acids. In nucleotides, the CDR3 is TGTGCCAGCAGCTTGAACAGGAATTCACCCCTCCACTTT. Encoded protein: CASSLNRNSPLHF.

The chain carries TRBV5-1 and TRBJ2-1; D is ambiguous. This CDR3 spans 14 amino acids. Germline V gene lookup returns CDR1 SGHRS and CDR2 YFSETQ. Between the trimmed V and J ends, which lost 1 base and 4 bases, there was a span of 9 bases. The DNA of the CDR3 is TGCGCCAGCAGCTTGAATGTAGGATACAATGAGCAGTTCTTC. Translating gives CASSLNVGYNEQFF.

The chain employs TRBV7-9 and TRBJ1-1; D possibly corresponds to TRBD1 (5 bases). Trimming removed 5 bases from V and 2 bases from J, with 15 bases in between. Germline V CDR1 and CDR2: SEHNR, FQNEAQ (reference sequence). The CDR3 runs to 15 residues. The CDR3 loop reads CASSDRRGVNTEAFF. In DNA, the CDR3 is TGTGCCAGCAGCGATCGACGGGGCGTAAACACTGAAGCTTTCTTT.

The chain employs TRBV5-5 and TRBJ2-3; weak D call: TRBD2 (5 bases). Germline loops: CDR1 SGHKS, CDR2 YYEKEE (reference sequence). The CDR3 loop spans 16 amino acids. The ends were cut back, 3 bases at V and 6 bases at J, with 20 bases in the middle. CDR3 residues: CASSYPGREMGDTQYF. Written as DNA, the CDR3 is TGTGCCAGCAGCTATCCGGGTCGGGAAATGGGGGATACGCAGTATTTT.

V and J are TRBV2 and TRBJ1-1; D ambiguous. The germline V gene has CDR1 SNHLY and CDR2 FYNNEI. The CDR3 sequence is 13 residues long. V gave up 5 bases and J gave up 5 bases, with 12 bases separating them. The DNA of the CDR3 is TGTGCCAGCAGTAAGGGATTAAGGACTGAAGCTTTCTTT. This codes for CASSKGLRTEAFF. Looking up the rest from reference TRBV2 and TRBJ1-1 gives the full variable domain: EPEVTQTPSHQVTQMGQEVILRCVPISNHLYFYWYRQILGQKVEFLVSFYNNEISEKSEIFDDQFSVERPDGSNFTLKIRSTKLEDSAMYFCASSKGLRTEAFFGQGTRLTVV.

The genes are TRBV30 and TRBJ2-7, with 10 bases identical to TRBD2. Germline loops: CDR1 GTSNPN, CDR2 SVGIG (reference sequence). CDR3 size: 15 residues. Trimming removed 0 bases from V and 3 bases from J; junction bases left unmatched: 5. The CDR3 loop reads CAWSVSSGRYYEQYF. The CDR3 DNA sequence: TGTGCCTGGAGTGTATCTAGCGGGAGATACTACGAGCAGTACTTC.